A single sample is the source of the 8 T cell receptor beta chains below, sequenced in a study of shared clonotypes between healthy human individuals. The data were produced by immunoSEQ multiplex PCR, yet TCRdb's version contains in-frame clones alone and is incomplete. The sample shows over a million clones, 98% to 99% of them seen only once. Sequencing was carried out using naive CD4+ T cells sorted from blood. Regarding subset: CD45RA+ positively selected. The source of these receptors is a man aged 30 to 39 in good health.

This clone was seen a single time. This rearrangement joins TRBV28 to TRBJ1-5; D uncertain. CDR1 is MDHEN, CDR2 SYDVKM, per germline. The V and J ends lost 7 bases and 5 bases respectively, with 18 bases between them. The CDR3 is 15 amino acids. This CDR3 is CASTLTFQNHQPQHF. As DNA, the CDR3 is TGTGCCAGCACCTTAACATTCCAGAACCATCAGCCCCAGCATTTT.

This chain connects TRBV11-2 to TRBJ2-1; 12 bases are a match to TRBD2. Germline V gene sequence: CDR1 SGHAT, CDR2 FQNNGV. J gave up 6 bases and V 5 bases, and 8 bases lay outside the gene matches. The CDR3 extends over 16 amino acids. CDR3 nucleotides: TGTGCCAGCAGCGTCCGACTAGCGGGAGTGGTCAATGAGCAGTTCTTC. It is translated as CASSVRLAGVVNEQFF.

This chain joins TRBV5-4 and TRBJ2-1, with 10 bases that match TRBD1. The CDR3 extends over 16 amino acids. The V segment lost 3 bases and the J segment 6 bases; nucleotides outside the gene matches: 9. Germline CDR1 reads SGHNT; CDR2 reads YYREEE (reference sequence). In nucleotides, the CDR3 is TGTGCCAGCAGCTGGCCTGGACAGGGGGTGGGCAATGAGCAGTTCTTC. Amino acid sequence: CASSWPGQGVGNEQFF.

This clone came up once. The chain couples TRBV7-9 to TRBJ2-7; possible D gene TRBD1, 6 bases. Trimming shortened V by 5 bases and J by 2 bases, and 16 bases separated the two germline ends. Germline V gene sequence: CDR1 SEHNR, CDR2 FQNEAQ (reference sequence). This CDR3 has 15 residues. The CDR3 here is CASSPRSDSPYEQYF. The CDR3 coding sequence is TGTGCCAGCAGCCCGAGGTCGGACAGTCCCTACGAGCAGTACTTC.

The chain carries TRBV11-1 and TRBJ2-1; no firm D call. The germline V and J ends were trimmed by 0 bases and 6 bases, with 9 bases remaining between them. The germline gives CDR1 SGHAT, CDR2 FQDESV (reference sequence). The CDR3 consists of 14 residues. CDR3 protein: CASSLAVTSNEQFF. The CDR3 DNA reads TGTGCCAGCAGCTTAGCTGTAACATCCAATGAGCAGTTCTTC. The full variable domain, with the rest looked up from reference TRBV11-1 and TRBJ2-1, is EAEVAQSPRYKITEKSQAVAFWCDPISGHATLYWYRQILGQGPELLVQFQDESVVDDSQLPKDRFSAERLKGVDSTLKIQPAELGDSAMYLCASSLAVTSNEQFFGPGTRLTVL.

The gene calls are TRBV6-1 and TRBJ2-5; possible D gene TRBD1, 6 bases. CDR3 length: 15 amino acids. Germline V CDR1 and CDR2: MNHNS, SASEGT. The V end was cut by 7 bases, the J end by 2 bases, with 17 bases between. CDR3 nucleotide sequence: TGTGCCAGCAAAAGGAGTGGGGACACTCAAGAGACCCAGTACTTC. The encoded protein is CASKRSGDTQETQYF.

Remarks on this clone: One junction end disagrees with the germline gene, perhaps due to a read error. The J gene is TRBJ1-1, the V gene TRBV7-8; D is ambiguous. The CDR3 is 13 residues long. Germline CDR1 is SGHVS and CDR2 is FQNEAQ. The CDR3 DNA reads TGTGCCAGCAGTTTAGGCGGGGAAGCTGAAGCTTTCTTT. Translation gives CASSLGGEAEAFF. Full variable domain (rest looked up from reference TRBV7-8 and TRBJ1-1): GAGVSQSPRYKVAKRGQDVALRCDPISGHVSLFWYQQALGQGPEFLTYFQNEAQLDKSGLPSDRFFAERPEGSVSTLKIQRTQQEDSAVYLCASSLGGEAEAFFGQGTRLTVV.

The chain uses TRBV11-2 and TRBJ2-5; no clear D gene. The CDR3 spans 13 residues. Trimming shortened V by 5 bases and J by 5 bases, and 12 bases separated the two germline ends. Germline CDR1 and CDR2: SGHAT and FQNNGV. Here the CDR3 DNA reads TGTGCCAGCAGCCCAGGAAGCTTGGAGACCCAGTACTTC. Amino acid sequence: CASSPGSLETQYF.